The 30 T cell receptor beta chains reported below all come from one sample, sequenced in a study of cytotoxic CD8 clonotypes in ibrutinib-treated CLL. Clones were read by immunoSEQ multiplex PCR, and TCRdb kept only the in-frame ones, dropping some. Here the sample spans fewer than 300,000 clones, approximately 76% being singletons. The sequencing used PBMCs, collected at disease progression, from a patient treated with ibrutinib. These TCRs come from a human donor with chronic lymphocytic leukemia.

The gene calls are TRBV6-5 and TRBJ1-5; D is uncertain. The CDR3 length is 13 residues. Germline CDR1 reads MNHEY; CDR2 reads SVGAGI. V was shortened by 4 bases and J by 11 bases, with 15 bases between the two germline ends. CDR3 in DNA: TGTGCCAGCAGTTCGAACACACACTCAGCCCAGCATTTT. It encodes CASSSNTHSAQHF.

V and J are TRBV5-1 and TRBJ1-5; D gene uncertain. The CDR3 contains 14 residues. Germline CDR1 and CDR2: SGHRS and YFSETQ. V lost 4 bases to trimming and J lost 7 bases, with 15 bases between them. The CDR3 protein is CASSGRRERQPQHF. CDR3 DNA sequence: TGCGCCAGCAGCGGGCGGCGGGAGCGGCAGCCCCAGCATTTT.

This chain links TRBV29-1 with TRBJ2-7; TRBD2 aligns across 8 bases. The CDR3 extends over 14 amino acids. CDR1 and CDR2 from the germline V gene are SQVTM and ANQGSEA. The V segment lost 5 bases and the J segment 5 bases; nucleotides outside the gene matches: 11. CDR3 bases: TGCAGCGTTCATCTGCCCGGGAGGGCCAACGAGCAGTACTTC. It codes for CSVHLPGRANEQYF.

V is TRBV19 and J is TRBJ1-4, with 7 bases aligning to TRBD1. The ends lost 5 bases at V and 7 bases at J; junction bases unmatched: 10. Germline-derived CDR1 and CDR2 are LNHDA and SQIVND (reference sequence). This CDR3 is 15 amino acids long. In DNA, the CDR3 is TGTGCCAGTAGTGTTAACAGGGGCTGGGTTGAAAAACTGTTTTTT. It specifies CASSVNRGWVEKLFF.

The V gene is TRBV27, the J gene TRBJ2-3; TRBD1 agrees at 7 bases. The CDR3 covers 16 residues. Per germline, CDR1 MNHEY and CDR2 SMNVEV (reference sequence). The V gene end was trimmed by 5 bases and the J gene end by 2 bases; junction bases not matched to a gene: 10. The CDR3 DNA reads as TGTGCCAGCAGTCGTTTCGGACAGGCCTACACAGATACGCAGTATTTT. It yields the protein CASSRFGQAYTDTQYF.

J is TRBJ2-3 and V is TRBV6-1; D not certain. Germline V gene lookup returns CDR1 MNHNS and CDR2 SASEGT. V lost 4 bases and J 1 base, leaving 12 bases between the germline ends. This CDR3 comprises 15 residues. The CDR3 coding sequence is TGTGCCAGCAGTGGTACGGGTTGGCGCACAGATACGCAGTATTTT. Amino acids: CASSGTGWRTDTQYF.

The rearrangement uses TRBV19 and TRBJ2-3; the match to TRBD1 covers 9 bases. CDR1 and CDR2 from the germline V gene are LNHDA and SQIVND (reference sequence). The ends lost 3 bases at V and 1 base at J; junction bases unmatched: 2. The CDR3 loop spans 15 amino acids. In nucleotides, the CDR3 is TGTGCCAGTAGTATGGGACAGGGCCGCACAGATACGCAGTATTTT. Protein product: CASSMGQGRTDTQYF.

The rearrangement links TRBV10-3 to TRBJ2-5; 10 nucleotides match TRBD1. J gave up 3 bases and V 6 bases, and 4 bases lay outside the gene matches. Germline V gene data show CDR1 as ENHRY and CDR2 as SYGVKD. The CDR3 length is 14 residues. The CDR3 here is CAISDRGPKETQYF. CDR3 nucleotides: TGTGCCATCAGCGACAGGGGGCCCAAAGAGACCCAGTACTTC.

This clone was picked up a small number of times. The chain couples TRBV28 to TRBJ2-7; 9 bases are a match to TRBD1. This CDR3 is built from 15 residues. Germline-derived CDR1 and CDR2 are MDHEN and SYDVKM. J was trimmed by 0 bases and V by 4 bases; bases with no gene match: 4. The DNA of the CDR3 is TGTGCCAGCAGTTCACCGGGACAGGGCTCCTACGAGCAGTACTTC. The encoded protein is CASSSPGQGSYEQYF.

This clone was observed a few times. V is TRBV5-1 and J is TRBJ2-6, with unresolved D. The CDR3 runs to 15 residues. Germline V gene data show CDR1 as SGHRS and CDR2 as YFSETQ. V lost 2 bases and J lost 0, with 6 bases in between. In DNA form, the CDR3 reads TGCGCCAGCAGCTTACAGCGCTCTGGGGCCAACGTCCTGACTTTC. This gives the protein CASSLQRSGANVLTF.

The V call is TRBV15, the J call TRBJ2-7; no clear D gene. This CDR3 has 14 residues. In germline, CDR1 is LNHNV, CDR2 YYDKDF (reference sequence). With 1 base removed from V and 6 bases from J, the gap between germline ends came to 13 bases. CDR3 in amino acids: CATSRGALGFEQYF. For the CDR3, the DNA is TGTGCCACCAGCAGAGGCGCCCTCGGCTTCGAGCAGTACTTC.

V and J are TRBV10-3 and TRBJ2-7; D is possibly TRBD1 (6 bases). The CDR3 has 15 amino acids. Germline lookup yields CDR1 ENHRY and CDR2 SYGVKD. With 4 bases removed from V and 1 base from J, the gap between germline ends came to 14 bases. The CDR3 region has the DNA TGTGCCATCAGTGTACAAACAGGGTTATCCTACGAGCAGTACTTC. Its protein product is CAISVQTGLSYEQYF.

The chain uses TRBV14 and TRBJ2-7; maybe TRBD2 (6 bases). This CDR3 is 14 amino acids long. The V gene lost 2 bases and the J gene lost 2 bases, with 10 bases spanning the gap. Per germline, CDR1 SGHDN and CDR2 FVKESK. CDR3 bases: TGTGCCAGCAGCCAACCGACTAGGCCCTACGAGCAGTACTTC. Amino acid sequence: CASSQPTRPYEQYF.

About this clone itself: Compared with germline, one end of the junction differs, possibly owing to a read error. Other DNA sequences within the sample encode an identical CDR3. DNA for the CDR3: TGTGCCAGCAGCTTAAGTGACAGGGAGGGATATGGCTATACCTTC. Its protein is CASSLSDREGYGYTF. The rearrangement links TRBV7-9 to TRBJ1-2, with 7 bases aligning to TRBD1. Germline-derived CDR1 and CDR2 are SEHNR and FQNEAQ (reference sequence). CDR3 size: 15 residues.

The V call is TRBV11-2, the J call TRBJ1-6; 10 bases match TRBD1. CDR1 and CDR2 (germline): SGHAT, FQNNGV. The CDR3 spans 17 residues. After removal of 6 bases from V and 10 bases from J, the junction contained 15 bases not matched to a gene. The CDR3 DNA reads TGTGCCAGCAGATTAACCTCTTCCGGGACAGGGGTGTCACCCCTCCACTTT. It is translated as CASRLTSSGTGVSPLHF.

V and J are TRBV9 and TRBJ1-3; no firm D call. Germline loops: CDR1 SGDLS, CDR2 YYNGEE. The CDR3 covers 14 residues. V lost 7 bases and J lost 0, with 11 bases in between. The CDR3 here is CASSAGVSGNTIYF. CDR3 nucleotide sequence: TGTGCCAGCTCCGCTGGGGTCTCTGGAAACACCATATATTTT.

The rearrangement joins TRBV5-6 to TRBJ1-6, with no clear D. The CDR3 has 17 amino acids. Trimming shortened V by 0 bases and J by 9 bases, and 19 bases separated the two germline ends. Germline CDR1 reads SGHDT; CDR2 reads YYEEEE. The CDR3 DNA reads TGTGCCAGCAGCTTGGCCTTGACCGCAAGCTTAGGTTCACCCCTCCACTTT. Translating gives CASSLALTASLGSPLHF.

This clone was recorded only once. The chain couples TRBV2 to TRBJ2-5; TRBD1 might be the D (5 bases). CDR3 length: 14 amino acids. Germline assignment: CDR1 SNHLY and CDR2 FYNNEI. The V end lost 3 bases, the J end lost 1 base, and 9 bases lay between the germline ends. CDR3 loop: CASSDDRTQETQYF. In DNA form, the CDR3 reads TGTGCCAGCAGTGATGACAGAACCCAAGAGACCCAGTACTTC.

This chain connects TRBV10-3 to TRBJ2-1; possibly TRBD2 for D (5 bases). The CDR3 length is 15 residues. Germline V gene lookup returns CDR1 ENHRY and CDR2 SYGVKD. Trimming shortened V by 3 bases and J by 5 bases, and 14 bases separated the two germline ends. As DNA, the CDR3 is TGTGCCATCAGTGACGAGGGCCGCACTCACAATGAGCAGTTCTTC. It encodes CAISDEGRTHNEQFF.

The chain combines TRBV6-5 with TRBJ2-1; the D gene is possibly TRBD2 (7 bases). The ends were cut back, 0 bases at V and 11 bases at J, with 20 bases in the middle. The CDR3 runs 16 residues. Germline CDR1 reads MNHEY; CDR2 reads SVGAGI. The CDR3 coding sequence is TGTGCCAGCAGTTACTCCCGGCGGGGGCTACTGGAGAAGCAGTTCTTC. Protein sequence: CASSYSRRGLLEKQFF.

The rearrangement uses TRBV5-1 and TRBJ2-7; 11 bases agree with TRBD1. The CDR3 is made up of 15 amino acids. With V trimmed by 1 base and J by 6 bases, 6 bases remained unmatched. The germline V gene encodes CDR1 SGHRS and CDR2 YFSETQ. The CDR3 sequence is CASSLHGQGAIEQYF. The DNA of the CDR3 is TGCGCCAGCAGCTTGCACGGACAGGGGGCAATCGAGCAGTACTTC.

CDR3 bases: TGTGCCAGCAGTCTCCAAGCGGGAGTCGACGAGCAGTACTTC. Its protein product is CASSLQAGVDEQYF. The chain has TRBV2 and TRBJ2-7; 8 positions agree with TRBD2. J was trimmed by 5 bases and V by 5 bases; bases with no gene match: 8. This CDR3 comprises 14 residues. Germline CDR1 SNHLY, CDR2 FYNNEI. Looking up the rest from reference TRBV2 and TRBJ2-7 gives the full variable domain: EPEVTQTPSHQVTQMGQEVILRCVPISNHLYFYWYRQILGQKVEFLVSFYNNEISEKSEIFDDQFSVERPDGSNFTLKIRSTKLEDSAMYFCASSLQAGVDEQYFGPGTRLTVT.

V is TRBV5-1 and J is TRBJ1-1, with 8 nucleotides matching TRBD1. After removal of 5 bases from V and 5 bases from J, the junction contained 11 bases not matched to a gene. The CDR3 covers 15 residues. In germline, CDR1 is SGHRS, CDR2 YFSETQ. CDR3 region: CASRRQGPPGTEAFF. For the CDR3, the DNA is TGCGCCAGCAGACGACAGGGGCCCCCGGGAACTGAAGCTTTCTTT. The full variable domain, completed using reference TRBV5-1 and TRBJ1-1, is KAGVTQTPRYLIKTRGQQVTLSCSPISGHRSVSWYQQTPGQGLQFLFEYFSETQRNKGNFPGRFSGRQFSNSRSEMNVSTLELGDSALYLCASRRQGPPGTEAFFGQGTRLTVV.

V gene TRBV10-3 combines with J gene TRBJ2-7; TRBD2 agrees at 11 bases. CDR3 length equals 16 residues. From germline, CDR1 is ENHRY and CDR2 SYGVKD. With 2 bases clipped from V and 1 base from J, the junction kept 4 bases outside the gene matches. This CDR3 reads CAISEAGLAASYEQYF. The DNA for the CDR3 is TGTGCCATCAGTGAGGCGGGACTAGCGGCGTCCTACGAGCAGTACTTC.

CDR3 in DNA: TGCAGTGCTAGCAAGGGGTACGAGCAGTACTTC. This codes for CSASKGYEQYF. The V gene is TRBV20-1, the J gene TRBJ2-7; tentative D call: TRBD1 (5 bases). CDR3 length equals 11 residues. The V and J ends lost 3 bases and 4 bases respectively, with 7 bases between them. Germline values: CDR1 DFQATT, CDR2 SNEGSKA (reference sequence).

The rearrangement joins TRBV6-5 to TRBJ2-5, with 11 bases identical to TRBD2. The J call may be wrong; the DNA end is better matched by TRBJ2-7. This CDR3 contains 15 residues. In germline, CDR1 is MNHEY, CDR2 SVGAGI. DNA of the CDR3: TGTGCCAGCAGTTACGCGAGACTAGCGGGATACGAGCAGTACTTC. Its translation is CASSYARLAGYEQYF.

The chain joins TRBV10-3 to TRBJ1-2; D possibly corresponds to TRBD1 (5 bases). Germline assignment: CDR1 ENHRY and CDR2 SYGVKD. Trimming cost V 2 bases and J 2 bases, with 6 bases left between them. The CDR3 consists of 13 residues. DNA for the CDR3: TGTGCCATCAGTGAGGAGGGGAACTATGGCTACACCTTC. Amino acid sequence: CAISEEGNYGYTF.

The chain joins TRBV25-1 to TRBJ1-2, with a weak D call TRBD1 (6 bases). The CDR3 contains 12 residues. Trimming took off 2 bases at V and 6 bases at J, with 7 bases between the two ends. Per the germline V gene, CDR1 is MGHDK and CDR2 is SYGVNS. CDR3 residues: CASSETGHGYTF. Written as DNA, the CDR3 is TGTGCCAGCAGTGAAACAGGGCATGGCTACACCTTC.

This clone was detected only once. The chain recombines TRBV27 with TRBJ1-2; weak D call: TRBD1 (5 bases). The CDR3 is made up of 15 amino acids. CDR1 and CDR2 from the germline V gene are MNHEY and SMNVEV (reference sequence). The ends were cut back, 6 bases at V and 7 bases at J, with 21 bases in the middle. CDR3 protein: CASRPRGGDSGGYTF. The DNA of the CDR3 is TGTGCCAGCAGACCCCGGGGAGGGGATAGTGGTGGCTACACCTTC.

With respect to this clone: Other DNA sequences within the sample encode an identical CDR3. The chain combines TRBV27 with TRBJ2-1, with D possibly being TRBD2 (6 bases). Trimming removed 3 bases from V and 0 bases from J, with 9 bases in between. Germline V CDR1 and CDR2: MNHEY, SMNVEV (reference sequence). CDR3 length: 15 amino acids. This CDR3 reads CASSFRGSSYNEQFF. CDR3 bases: TGTGCCAGCAGTTTCCGGGGGAGCTCCTACAATGAGCAGTTCTTC.